Below are 30 T cell receptor beta chains sequenced from a single sample in a study of Ad26.COV2.S vaccination and SARS-CoV-2 variants. The treatment is: about 20 received Ad26.COV2.S at low or high dose, single or two shots; about 5 received placebo; per-sample allocation not given. Specimen acquisition occurred on day 63 following the initial vaccine or placebo injection. Generated by immunoSEQ multiplex PCR, the TCRdb table keeps only in-frame clones and is missing some. Among about 450,000 clones listed, roughly 89% were seen once. This material consisted of peripheral blood, taken in a trial of Ad26.COV2.S vaccine versus placebo. The receptors were gathered from a person aged 18 to 59 who received the Ad26.COV2.S COVID-19 vaccine or a placebo.

The gene calls are TRBV24-1 and TRBJ2-5; D ambiguous. The germline gives CDR1 KGHDR, CDR2 SFDVKD. The CDR3 runs to 11 residues. V lost 8 bases and J lost 11, with 14 bases in between. CDR3 region: CATNSLGSQYF. CDR3 coding DNA: TGTGCCACCAACAGTTTGGGTTCACAGTACTTC.

V is TRBV28 and J is TRBJ1-2; 7 positions agree with TRBD1. The CDR3 is 11 residues long. Looked up from germline, CDR1 is MDHEN and CDR2 is SYDVKM. V lost 5 bases to trimming and J lost 8 bases; unmatched junction nucleotides: 2. The CDR3 sequence is CASSPTGGYTF. The DNA of the CDR3 is TGTGCCAGCAGTCCGACAGGGGGCTACACCTTC.

This sequence joins TRBV10-3 and TRBJ1-4, with 7 positions matching TRBD1. The CDR3 loop spans 15 amino acids. After removal of 6 bases from V and 8 bases from J, the junction contained 12 bases not matched to a gene. The germline V gene has CDR1 ENHRY and CDR2 SYGVKD. CDR3 region: CAISEGGQSGEKLFF. CDR3 in DNA: TGTGCCATCAGCGAGGGGGGACAGAGTGGAGAAAAACTGTTTTTT.

The chain couples TRBV5-1 to TRBJ2-1, with 7 bases lining up with TRBD2. The CDR3 contains 16 residues. Germline trimming cut 0 bases from V and 0 bases from J; bases unmatched to any gene: 3. The V gene's germline CDR1 is SGHRS and CDR2 YFSETQ. CDR3 DNA sequence: TGCGCCAGCAGCTTGGCTAGCGGTCTCTCCTACAATGAGCAGTTCTTC. Its translation is CASSLASGLSYNEQFF. Combining the CDR3 with reference TRBV5-1 and TRBJ2-1 gives the whole variable domain KAGVTQTPRYLIKTRGQQVTLSCSPISGHRSVSWYQQTPGQGLQFLFEYFSETQRNKGNFPGRFSGRQFSNSRSEMNVSTLELGDSALYLCASSLASGLSYNEQFFGPGTRLTVL.

This clone was found once. This chain connects TRBV6-5 to TRBJ2-5, with D perhaps TRBD1 (5 bases). The CDR3 consists of 15 residues. CDR1 and CDR2 from the germline V gene are MNHEY and SVGAGI. V was shortened by 2 bases and J by 1 base, with 11 bases between the two germline ends. The CDR3 DNA follows: TGTGCCAGCAGTTACCAGGGATTCGCCCAAGAGACCCAGTACTTC. Amino acid sequence: CASSYQGFAQETQYF.

Only one count was recorded for this clone. The chain carries TRBV20-1 and TRBJ2-7; weak D call: TRBD2 (5 bases). The CDR3 contains 10 residues. The germline V and J ends were trimmed by 8 bases and 5 bases, with 10 bases remaining between them. Looked up from germline, CDR1 is DFQATT and CDR2 is SNEGSKA (reference sequence). CDR3 nucleotide sequence: TGCAGTCCCCGAGGGAACGAGCAGTACTTC. It is translated as CSPRGNEQYF.

This sequence joins TRBV5-8 and TRBJ1-1; TRBD1 is a possible D gene (5 bases). The V end lost 2 bases, the J end lost 5 bases, and 10 bases lay between the germline ends. Germline-derived CDR1 and CDR2 are SGHTS and YDEGEE. CDR3 length: 13 residues. The CDR3 loop reads CASSFQGMTEAFF. CDR3 nucleotide sequence: TGTGCCAGCAGCTTCCAGGGAATGACTGAAGCTTTCTTT.

This clone was picked up one time. This chain links TRBV2 with TRBJ1-1; D gene ambiguous. Germline V gene sequence: CDR1 SNHLY, CDR2 FYNNEI. CDR3 length: 13 amino acids. V shed 4 bases and J shed 1 base, with 7 bases lying between them. The DNA of the CDR3 is TGTGCCAGCAGTGTGGGGTGGAACACTGAAGCTTTCTTT. Translating gives CASSVGWNTEAFF.

The gene calls are TRBV4-1 and TRBJ2-3, with D possibly matching TRBD1 (6 bases). Germline CDR1 is MGHRA and CDR2 is YSYEKL. This CDR3 contains 15 residues. Trimming pared 7 bases from V and 1 base from J, leaving 15 bases between. The CDR3 nucleotides read TGCGCCAGCAACCCAGGGGCACAGGGCACAGATACGCAGTATTTT. Translated, it gives CASNPGAQGTDTQYF.

Only one count was recorded for this clone. The gene calls are TRBV2 and TRBJ2-1; D perhaps matches TRBD2 (6 bases). Germline CDR1 is SNHLY and CDR2 is FYNNEI. Trimming took 7 bases from V and 5 from J, leaving 12 bases between them. The CDR3 contains 13 residues. CDR3 coding DNA: TGTGCCAGCAAGGGGCGGGGTGACAATGAGCAGTTCTTC. It codes for CASKGRGDNEQFF.

This clone has a handful of counts. The chain uses TRBV5-5 and TRBJ2-1; the match to TRBD2 covers 8 bases. The CDR3 spans 15 residues. V was pared by 3 bases and J by 10 bases, with 12 bases of the junction left unmatched. Per germline, CDR1 SGHKS and CDR2 YYEKEE (reference sequence). The CDR3 region is CASSSGLGITKEQFF. CDR3 coding DNA: TGTGCCAGCAGCTCGGGACTAGGAATAACCAAAGAGCAGTTCTTC.

The V call is TRBV6-6, the J call TRBJ2-7; TRBD1 matches 7 bases. Germline trimming cut 2 bases from V and 5 bases from J; bases unmatched to any gene: 12. CDR1 is MNHNY and CDR2 is SVGAGI in the germline V gene (reference sequence). The CDR3 has 16 residues. The CDR3 spells CASSYGPGGQAHEQYV. In nucleotides, the CDR3 is TGTGCCAGCAGTTACGGGCCGGGTGGACAGGCCCACGAGCAGTACGTC.

This clone occurred once. The chain joins TRBV11-2 to TRBJ1-4; TRBD1 might be the D (6 bases). Germline-derived CDR1 and CDR2 are SGHAT and FQNNGV. This CDR3 region has 16 residues. The V and J ends lost 3 bases and 6 bases respectively, with 17 bases between them. CDR3 sequence (DNA): TGTGCCAGCAGCTTCGGTACCGGGACAACGGATGAAAAACTGTTTTTT. It yields the protein CASSFGTGTTDEKLFF.

This chain joins TRBV7-2 and TRBJ1-2; TRBD1 might be the D (5 bases). V was trimmed by 4 bases and J by 2 bases, leaving 14 bases between them. The CDR3 covers 15 residues. CDR1 is SGHTA, CDR2 FQGNSA, per germline. The chain's CDR3 is CASSSQWGLNYGYTF. The CDR3 nucleotides are TGTGCCAGCAGCTCCCAGTGGGGCCTAAACTATGGCTACACCTTC.

The J gene is TRBJ2-1, the V gene TRBV15; D gene uncertain. Trimming removed 2 bases from V and 7 bases from J, with 3 bases in between. Germline CDR1 is LNHNV and CDR2 is YYDKDF (reference sequence). CDR3 length: 11 amino acids. The CDR3 DNA follows: TGTGCCACCAGCAGACAGAATGAGCAGTTCTTC. Translating it yields CATSRQNEQFF. Drawing the rest from reference TRBV15 and TRBJ2-1, the complete variable domain is DAMVIQNPRYQVTQFGKPVTLSCSQTLNHNVMYWYQQKSSQAPKLLFHYYDKDFNNEADTPDNFQSRRPNTSFCFLDIRSPGLGDTAMYLCATSRQNEQFFGPGTRLTVL.

The J gene is TRBJ1-4, the V gene TRBV19; 8 nucleotides align to TRBD1. Losses at the gene ends were 3 bases for V and 7 bases for J; bases not matched to a gene: 1. The length of the CDR3 is 13 residues. Germline assignment: CDR1 LNHDA and CDR2 SQIVND (reference sequence). The CDR3 nucleotides read TGTGCCAGTAGTATGGGGACAGGTGAAAAACTGTTTTTT. Translated: CASSMGTGEKLFF.

The rearrangement uses TRBV6-1 and TRBJ2-1; 7 bases match TRBD2. This CDR3 is 16 amino acids long. The V segment lost 0 bases and the J segment 3 bases; nucleotides outside the gene matches: 5. CDR1 and CDR2 (germline): MNHNS, SASEGT. The CDR3 nucleotides are TGTGCCAGCAGTGAAGCAGGCGGGAGACTCTACAATGAGCAGTTCTTC. This translates into CASSEAGGRLYNEQFF.

The rearrangement uses TRBV20-1 and TRBJ1-4; no clear D gene. Germline-derived CDR1 and CDR2 are DFQATT and SNEGSKA (reference sequence). This CDR3 contains 13 residues. The ends were cut back, 3 bases at V and 3 bases at J, with 8 bases in the middle. The CDR3, as DNA: TGCAGTGCTAGTCATAATGCTAATGAAAAACTGTTTTTT. This gives the protein CSASHNANEKLFF.

V is TRBV5-4 and J is TRBJ1-2, with a possible D match to TRBD1 (6 bases). CDR3 length: 15 residues. Trimming shortened V by 1 base and J by 3 bases, and 13 bases separated the two germline ends. CDR1 SGHNT and CDR2 YYREEE come from the germline V gene (reference sequence). CDR3 sequence: CASSLIVQGDYGYTF. In DNA form, the CDR3 reads TGTGCCAGCAGCTTGATCGTACAGGGTGACTATGGCTACACCTTC.

The chain uses TRBV13 and TRBJ1-1; the D is unclear. The ends were cut back, 7 bases at V and 6 bases at J, with 21 bases in the middle. Germline CDR1 reads PRHDT; CDR2 reads FYEKMQ (reference sequence). The CDR3 has 15 amino acids. The CDR3 loop reads CASTPGPALWAEAFF. The CDR3 bases are TGTGCCAGCACCCCCGGGCCAGCGTTATGGGCTGAAGCTTTCTTT.

This chain joins TRBV9 and TRBJ2-1; 9 bases are a match to TRBD2. Trimming took 7 bases from V and 4 from J; bases not matched to a gene: 6. The CDR3 loop spans 14 amino acids. Germline CDR1 reads SGDLS; CDR2 reads YYNGEE. CDR3 in DNA: TGTGCCAGCTCAAGGACTAGCGTTTACAATGAGCAGTTCTTC. As protein: CASSRTSVYNEQFF. The variable domain in full, completed from reference TRBV9 and TRBJ2-1, reads DSGVTQTPKHLITATGQRVTLRCSPRSGDLSVYWYQQSLDQGLQFLIQYYNGEERAKGNILERFSAQQFPDLHSELNLSSLELGDSALYFCASSRTSVYNEQFFGPGTRLTVL.

For the CDR3, the DNA is TGTGCCAGCTCACCCCTCCGGGACGCCGGGGGCTACACCTTC. It codes for CASSPLRDAGGYTF. The genes are TRBV18 and TRBJ1-2; tentative D call: TRBD1 (5 bases). This CDR3 region has 14 residues. The ends were cut back, 3 bases at V and 8 bases at J, with 16 bases in the middle. The germline CDR1 and CDR2 sequences are KGHSH and LQKENI.

The chain links TRBV12-3 or TRBV12-4 to TRBJ2-1, with TRBD2 matching over 9 bases. Trimming removed 10 bases from V and 1 base from J; junction bases left unmatched: 2. There are 13 residues in the CDR3. The CDR3 spells CATSGASYNEQFF. CDR3 bases: TGTGCCACTAGCGGGGCTTCCTACAATGAGCAGTTCTTC.

This chain links TRBV19 with TRBJ1-4; D is undetermined. Trimming pared 8 bases from V and 7 bases from J, leaving 11 bases between. This CDR3 spans 12 amino acids. CDR1 is LNHDA, CDR2 SQIVND, per germline (reference sequence). As DNA, the CDR3 is TGTGCCAGTGCTAGGGAAGGTGAAAAACTGTTTTTT. It is translated as CASAREGEKLFF.

This chain uses TRBV29-1 with TRBJ2-7, with D maybe TRBD1 (5 bases). The CDR3 is 13 residues long. Germline V gives CDR1 SQVTM, CDR2 ANQGSEA. The ends were cut back, 3 bases at V and 6 bases at J, with 15 bases in the middle. In DNA, the CDR3 is TGCAGCGTTGATGGTCCAGGGCTGGGCGAGCAGTACTTC. Translation gives CSVDGPGLGEQYF.

The chain is built from TRBV7-9 and TRBJ1-1; D gene ambiguous. The CDR3 totals 12 residues. The germline gives CDR1 SEHNR, CDR2 FQNEAQ (reference sequence). Trimming removed 1 base at V and 11 bases at J, with 11 bases between. For the CDR3, the DNA is TGTGCCAGCAGCTTAGTAGCGGGGTGGGCTTTCTTT. It codes for CASSLVAGWAFF. The full variable domain, its missing parts supplied by reference TRBV7-9 and TRBJ1-1, is DTGVSQNPRHKITKRGQNVTFRCDPISEHNRLYWYRQTLGQGPEFLTYFQNEAQLEKSRLLSDRFSAERPKGSFSTLEIQRTEQGDSAMYLCASSLVAGWAFFGQGTRLTVV.

The chain is built from TRBV5-8 and TRBJ2-3; D not certain. This CDR3 contains 15 residues. V lost 4 bases to trimming and J lost 4 bases, with 16 bases between them. Germline values: CDR1 SGHTS, CDR2 YDEGEE. The CDR3 DNA reads as TGTGCCAGCAGCGTACATAATACGTTGGCAGATACGCAGTATTTT. It translates to CASSVHNTLADTQYF.

V is TRBV28 and J is TRBJ2-1, with D uncertain. Germline V gives CDR1 MDHEN, CDR2 SYDVKM. V was shortened by 5 bases and J by 7 bases, with 3 bases between the two germline ends. CDR3 length: 10 residues. CDR3 sequence (DNA): TGTGCCAGCAGTCTAAATGAGCAGTTCTTC. The encoded protein is CASSLNEQFF.

The chain carries TRBV7-2 and TRBJ2-2; D gene uncertain. The CDR3 extends over 15 amino acids. Per germline, CDR1 SGHTA and CDR2 FQGNSA. V was pared by 1 base and J by 0 bases, with 6 bases between. CDR3 sequence (DNA): TGTGCCAGCAGCTTAGGACAAACGAACACCGGGGAGCTGTTTTTT. It encodes CASSLGQTNTGELFF.

The rearrangement uses TRBV19 and TRBJ2-6; D might be TRBD1 (5 bases). CDR3 length equals 18 residues. Trimming pared 1 base from V and 0 bases from J, leaving 13 bases between. Per the germline V gene, CDR1 is LNHDA and CDR2 is SQIVND (reference sequence). CDR3 region: CASSIAVDSSSGANVLTF. The CDR3 DNA follows: TGTGCCAGTAGTATAGCGGTCGACAGTTCCTCTGGGGCCAACGTCCTGACTTTC.